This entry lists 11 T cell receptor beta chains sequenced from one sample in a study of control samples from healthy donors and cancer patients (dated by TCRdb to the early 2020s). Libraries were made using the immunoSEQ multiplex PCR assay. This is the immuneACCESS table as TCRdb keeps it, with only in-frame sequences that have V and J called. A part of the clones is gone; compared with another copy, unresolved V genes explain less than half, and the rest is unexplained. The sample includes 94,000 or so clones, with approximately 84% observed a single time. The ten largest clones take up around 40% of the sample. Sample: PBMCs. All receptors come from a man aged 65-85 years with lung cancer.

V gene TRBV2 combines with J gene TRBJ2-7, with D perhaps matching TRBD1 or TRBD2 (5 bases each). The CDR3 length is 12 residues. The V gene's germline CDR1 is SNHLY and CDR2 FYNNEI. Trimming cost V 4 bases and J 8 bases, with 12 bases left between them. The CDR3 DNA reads TGTGCCAGCAGTGTTTTCGGGGCCCAGCAGTACTTC. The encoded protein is CASSVFGAQQYF.

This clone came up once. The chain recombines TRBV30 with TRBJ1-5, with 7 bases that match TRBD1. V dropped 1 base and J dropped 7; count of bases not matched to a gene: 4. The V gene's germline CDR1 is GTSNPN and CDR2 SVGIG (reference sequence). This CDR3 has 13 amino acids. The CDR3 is CAWSATGRQPQHF. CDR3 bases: TGTGCCTGGAGTGCGACAGGGCGGCAGCCCCAGCATTTT. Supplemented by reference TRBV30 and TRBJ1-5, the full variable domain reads SQTIHQWPATLVQPVGSPLSLECTVEGTSNPNLYWYRQAAGRGLQLLFYSVGIGQISSEVPQNLSASRPQDRQFILSSKKLLLSDSGFYLCAWSATGRQPQHFGDGTRLSIL.

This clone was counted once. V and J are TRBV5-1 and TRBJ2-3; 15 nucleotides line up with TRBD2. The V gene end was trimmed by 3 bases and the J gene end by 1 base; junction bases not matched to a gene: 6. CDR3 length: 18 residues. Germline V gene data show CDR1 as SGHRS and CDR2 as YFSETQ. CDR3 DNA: TGCGCCAGCAGCTCACCGGGACTAGCGGGGGGCCGCACAGATACGCAGTATTTT. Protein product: CASSSPGLAGGRTDTQYF.

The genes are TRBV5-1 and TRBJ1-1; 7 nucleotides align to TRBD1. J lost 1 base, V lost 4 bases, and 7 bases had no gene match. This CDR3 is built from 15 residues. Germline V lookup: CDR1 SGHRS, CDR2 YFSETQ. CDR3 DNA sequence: TGCGCCAGCAGCCGACCGACAGGGCCGAACACTGAAGCTTTCTTT. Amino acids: CASSRPTGPNTEAFF.

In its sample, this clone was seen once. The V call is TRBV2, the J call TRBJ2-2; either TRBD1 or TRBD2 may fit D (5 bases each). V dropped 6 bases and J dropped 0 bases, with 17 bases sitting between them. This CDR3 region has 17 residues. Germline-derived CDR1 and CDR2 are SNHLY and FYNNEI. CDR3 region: CASSPGPLFSNTGELFF. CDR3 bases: TGTGCCAGCAGCCCGGGACCGTTATTTTCGAACACCGGGGAGCTGTTTTTT.

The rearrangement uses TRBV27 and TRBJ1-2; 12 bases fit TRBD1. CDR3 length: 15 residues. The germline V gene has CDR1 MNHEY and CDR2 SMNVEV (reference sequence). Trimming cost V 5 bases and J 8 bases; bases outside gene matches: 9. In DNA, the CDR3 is TGTGCCAGCAGTCCGTCCGGGACAGGGGGCGGCGGCTACACCTTC. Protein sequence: CASSPSGTGGGGYTF.

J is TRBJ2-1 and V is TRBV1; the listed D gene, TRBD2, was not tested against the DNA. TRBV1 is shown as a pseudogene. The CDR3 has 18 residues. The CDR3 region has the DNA TGCACCAGCAGCCAAGATCGGGGACTAGCGGACCCCTACAATGAGCAGTTCTTC. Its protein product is CTSSQDRGLADPYNEQFF.

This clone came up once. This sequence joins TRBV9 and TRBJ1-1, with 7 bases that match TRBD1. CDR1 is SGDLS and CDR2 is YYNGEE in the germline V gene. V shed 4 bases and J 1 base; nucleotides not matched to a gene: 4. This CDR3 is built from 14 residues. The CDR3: CASSLRTGNTEAFF. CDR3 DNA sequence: TGTGCCAGCAGCTTACGGACAGGGAACACTGAAGCTTTCTTT. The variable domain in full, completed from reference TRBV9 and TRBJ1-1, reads DSGVTQTPKHLITATGQRVTLRCSPRSGDLSVYWYQQSLDQGLQFLIQYYNGEERAKGNILERFSAQQFPDLHSELNLSSLELGDSALYFCASSLRTGNTEAFFGQGTRLTVV.

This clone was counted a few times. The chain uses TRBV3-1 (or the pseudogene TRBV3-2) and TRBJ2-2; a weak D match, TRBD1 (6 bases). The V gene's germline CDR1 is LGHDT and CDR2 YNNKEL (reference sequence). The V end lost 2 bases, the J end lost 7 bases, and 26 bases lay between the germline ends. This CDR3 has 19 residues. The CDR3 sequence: CASSQRAANPGTRYGELFF. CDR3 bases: TGTGCCAGCAGCCAAAGGGCCGCAAATCCCGGGACAAGGTACGGGGAGCTGTTTTTT.

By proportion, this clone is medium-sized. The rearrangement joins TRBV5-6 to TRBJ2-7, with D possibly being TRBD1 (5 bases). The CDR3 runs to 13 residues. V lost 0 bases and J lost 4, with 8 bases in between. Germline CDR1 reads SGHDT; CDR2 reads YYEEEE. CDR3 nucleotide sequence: TGTGCCAGCAGCTTGGCTCAGGGTTACGAGCAGTACTTC. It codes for CASSLAQGYEQYF.

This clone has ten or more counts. The CDR3 spells CASSVGGDSNQPQHF. The CDR3 DNA reads TGTGCCAGCAGCGTCGGCGGAGATAGCAATCAGCCCCAGCATTTT. This chain connects TRBV6-7 to TRBJ1-5; D call uncertain. TRBV6-7 counts as an open reading frame of uncertain function. V lost 6 bases and J lost 0, with 12 bases in between. CDR3 length: 15 amino acids.